This T cell receptor beta chain was retrieved from a study of cytomegalovirus exposure and HLA in healthy donors. Researchers ran the PCR with 60 Vbeta and 13 Jbeta primers. Clones were read by immunoSEQ multiplex PCR, and TCRdb kept only the in-frame ones, dropping some. The sample has around 110,000 clones, about 80% seen once. Trimming took off 0 bases at V and 4 bases at J, with 10 bases between the two ends. CDR3 length equals 15 residues. The germline V gene encodes CDR1 LGHNA and CDR2 YSLEER. The chain combines TRBV4-3 with TRBJ2-1; no clear D. The receptor was isolated from a man aged 25 to 40 in good health and CMV-seropositive. Sequencing input: PBMCs. In nucleotides, the CDR3 is TGCGCCAGCAGCCAAGAAGGAGAGGAGTACAATGAGCAGTTCTTC. Protein product: CASSQEGEEYNEQFF.